Following are 22 T cell receptor beta chains from one sample sequenced in a study of blood T cell repertoires in COVID-19. The repertoire was sequenced with immunoSEQ multiplex PCR; TCRdb's copy has only in-frame clones and lacks some. The sample includes about 210,000 clones, 80% to 90% of them seen just once. Sequences were obtained from peripheral blood. These receptors all stem from a man aged 40-55 years with acute or convalescent COVID-19.

The rearrangement joins TRBV5-4 to TRBJ1-2, with 9 positions matching TRBD1. CDR1 and CDR2 from the germline V gene are SGHNT and YYREEE (reference sequence). The V segment lost 0 bases and the J segment 0 bases; nucleotides outside the gene matches: 3. This CDR3 comprises 16 residues. The CDR3 DNA is TGTGCCAGCAGCTTGGAAAGACAGGGGGCTAACTATGGCTACACCTTC. Amino acid sequence: CASSLERQGANYGYTF.

This clone appeared a few times. The chain uses TRBV9 and TRBJ1-2; 9 nucleotides line up with TRBD1. The CDR3 extends over 15 amino acids. Germline CDR1 is SGDLS and CDR2 is YYNGEE. Losses at the gene ends were 3 bases for V and 4 bases for J; bases not matched to a gene: 7. The CDR3, as DNA: TGTGCCAGCAGCGCGCCGGACAGGGGAGGCTATGGCTACACCTTC. Protein product: CASSAPDRGGYGYTF.

The chain employs TRBV27 and TRBJ2-1; TRBD1 agrees at 10 bases. After removal of 2 bases from V and 1 base from J, the junction contained 5 bases not matched to a gene. The CDR3 spans 17 residues. Germline V lookup: CDR1 MNHEY, CDR2 SMNVEV (reference sequence). This CDR3 is CASSLEPGQGSYNEQFF. CDR3 DNA: TGTGCCAGCAGTTTAGAGCCGGGACAGGGGTCCTACAATGAGCAGTTCTTC.

This clone appeared a few times. The chain uses TRBV5-5 and TRBJ1-4; D unclear. Germline CDR1 reads SGHKS; CDR2 reads YYEKEE (reference sequence). The CDR3 loop spans 14 amino acids. V was trimmed by 2 bases and J by 6 bases, leaving 11 bases between them. In DNA form, the CDR3 reads TGTGCCAGCAGCTTTGGTAGAGGGCATGAAAAACTGTTTTTT. This sequence encodes CASSFGRGHEKLFF.

V is TRBV4-1 and J is TRBJ1-2; the D gene is possibly TRBD1 (6 bases). Germline CDR1 is MGHRA and CDR2 is YSYEKL. The V gene lost 8 bases and the J gene lost 0 bases, with 13 bases spanning the gap. This CDR3 spans 14 amino acids. In nucleotides, the CDR3 is TGCGCCAGCTATTCTGGACAGCCTAACTATGGCTACACCTTC. It translates to CASYSGQPNYGYTF.

This rearrangement joins TRBV5-5 to TRBJ2-7; maybe TRBD2 (6 bases). The V gene's germline CDR1 is SGHKS and CDR2 YYEKEE (reference sequence). V gave up 2 bases and J gave up 2 bases, with 11 bases separating them. The CDR3 has 14 residues. The CDR3 region has the DNA TGTGCCAGCAGCTTTTGGGCGGGGCCCTACGAGCAGTACTTC. It yields the protein CASSFWAGPYEQYF.

The chain recombines TRBV7-8 with TRBJ2-3; 12 bases match TRBD2. The ends lost 3 bases at V and 6 bases at J; junction bases unmatched: 7. The CDR3 consists of 16 residues. From germline, CDR1 is SGHVS and CDR2 FQNEAQ. CDR3: CASSFLTSGSADTQYF. The CDR3 DNA follows: TGTGCCAGCAGCTTCCTGACTAGCGGGAGCGCCGATACGCAGTATTTT.

The rearrangement joins TRBV2 to TRBJ1-1; TRBD1 matches at 8 bases. There are 14 residues in the CDR3. Per germline, CDR1 SNHLY and CDR2 FYNNEI. V was pared by 7 bases and J by 1 base, with 5 bases of the junction left unmatched. The CDR3 coding sequence is TGTGCCAGCACCGACGGACAGGGGAACACTGAAGCTTTCTTT. Its translation is CASTDGQGNTEAFF.

The chain recombines TRBV19 with TRBJ1-5, with 7 positions matching TRBD1. Per germline, CDR1 LNHDA and CDR2 SQIVND (reference sequence). J gave up 5 bases and V 3 bases, and 10 bases lay outside the gene matches. The CDR3 runs 16 residues. The CDR3: CASSILETGTHQPQHF. CDR3 DNA sequence: TGTGCCAGTAGTATTCTAGAGACAGGGACCCATCAGCCCCAGCATTTT.

This rearrangement joins TRBV5-1 to TRBJ1-1, with unresolved D. V was shortened by 0 bases and J by 0 bases, with 6 bases between the two germline ends. Germline V gene data show CDR1 as SGHRS and CDR2 as YFSETQ. CDR3 length: 14 residues. The CDR3 spells CASSLARVNTEAFF. CDR3 DNA sequence: TGCGCCAGCAGCTTGGCACGGGTGAACACTGAAGCTTTCTTT.

The rearrangement joins TRBV3-1 (or the pseudogene TRBV3-2) to TRBJ1-5; D not resolved. V was trimmed by 0 bases and J by 3 bases, leaving 6 bases between them. Germline V CDR1 and CDR2: LGHDT, YNNKEL (reference sequence). The CDR3 has 14 amino acids. CDR3 in amino acids: CASSQDRINQPQHF. CDR3 DNA sequence: TGTGCCAGCAGCCAAGATAGAATCAATCAGCCCCAGCATTTT.

CDR3 amino acids: CASSLSPGNTEAFF. The DNA for the CDR3 is TGCGCCAGCAGCTTGAGTCCAGGGAACACTGAAGCTTTCTTT. V gene TRBV5-1 combines with J gene TRBJ1-1; D unresolved. Germline V gene sequence: CDR1 SGHRS, CDR2 YFSETQ. The V gene lost 1 base and the J gene lost 1 base, with 8 bases spanning the gap. The CDR3 totals 14 residues.

J is TRBJ2-1 and V is TRBV24-1, with 8 bases that match TRBD2. In germline, CDR1 is KGHDR, CDR2 SFDVKD. V lost 1 base to trimming and J lost 1 base; unmatched junction nucleotides: 8. The CDR3 is made up of 18 amino acids. The CDR3 DNA reads as TGTGCCACCAGTGATTTACCTTCTCTAGCGGGTTCCTACAATGAGCAGTTCTTC. Translating it yields CATSDLPSLAGSYNEQFF.

V gene TRBV7-3 combines with J gene TRBJ2-1; 12 bases are a match to TRBD2. Trimming at V came to 2 bases and at J to 5 bases, leaving 4 bases not matched to a gene. CDR3 length: 16 residues. Germline V gene data show CDR1 as SGHTA and CDR2 as FQGTGA. The CDR3 loop reads CASSLSGTSGHNEQFF. Written as DNA, the CDR3 is TGTGCCAGCAGCTTATCGGGGACTAGCGGGCACAATGAGCAGTTCTTC.

CDR3: CASSYSTTGMTEAFF. DNA for the CDR3: TGTGCCAGCAGCTATTCTACGACAGGGATGACTGAAGCTTTCTTT. This chain connects TRBV9 to TRBJ1-1, with 7 positions matching TRBD1. V was clipped by 4 bases and J by 5 bases; unmatched bases: 11. Germline values: CDR1 SGDLS, CDR2 YYNGEE. This CDR3 comprises 15 residues.

This chain links TRBV3-1 (or the pseudogene TRBV3-2) with TRBJ1-2, with D perhaps matching TRBD1 (6 bases). Germline V CDR1 and CDR2: LGHDT, YNNKEL (reference sequence). Trimming took off 0 bases at V and 8 bases at J, with 10 bases between the two ends. The CDR3 totals 13 residues. The CDR3 DNA is TGTGCCAGCAGCCAAGATCCCCAGGGGGGCTACACCTTC. This codes for CASSQDPQGGYTF.

V and J are TRBV5-1 and TRBJ2-2, with TRBD1 matching 8 bases. Germline CDR1 SGHRS, CDR2 YFSETQ. The trim removed 4 bases at V and 7 bases at J, leaving 15 bases unmatched. This CDR3 contains 17 residues. The CDR3 region is CASSLVPGGESGGELFF. The CDR3 coding sequence is TGCGCCAGCAGCCTTGTGCCAGGGGGCGAATCGGGCGGGGAGCTGTTTTTT.

This chain connects TRBV28 to TRBJ1-3; D may be TRBD1 (5 bases). Trimming stripped 6 bases from V and 5 bases from J, with 14 bases between. The CDR3 runs to 14 residues. Germline values: CDR1 MDHEN, CDR2 SYDVKM. In DNA form, the CDR3 reads TGTGCCAGCAGCTCCCCCGACAGACGAAACACCATATATTTT. It encodes CASSSPDRRNTIYF.

This chain joins TRBV18 and TRBJ2-5; 7 bases match TRBD2. The germline V gene encodes CDR1 KGHSH and CDR2 LQKENI. V dropped 4 bases and J dropped 2; count of bases not matched to a gene: 10. The CDR3 sequence is 16 residues long. CDR3 sequence reads: CASSRSAGTTQETQYF. The CDR3 coding sequence is TGTGCCAGCTCACGTTCTGCCGGGACTACACAAGAGACCCAGTACTTC.

This rearrangement joins TRBV6-4 to TRBJ2-6; D unclear. Germline assignment: CDR1 MRHNA and CDR2 SNTAGT. The CDR3 has 17 amino acids. Trimming pared 4 bases from V and 0 bases from J, leaving 13 bases between. In nucleotides, the CDR3 is TGTGCCAGCAGTGCTTTTCAGGATCCCTCTGGGGCCAACGTCCTGACTTTC. Its translation is CASSAFQDPSGANVLTF.

This clone has just one count. CDR3 sequence reads: CASSLQGSPNIQYF. The CDR3 bases are TGTGCCAGTAGCCTTCAGGGGAGTCCAAACATTCAGTACTTC. The genes are TRBV19 and TRBJ2-4; a weak D match, TRBD1 (6 bases). Germline V gene sequence: CDR1 LNHDA, CDR2 SQIVND (reference sequence). V lost 6 bases to trimming and J lost 6 bases, with 15 bases between them. This CDR3 has 14 amino acids.

This clone occurred a few times. The chain recombines TRBV3-1 (or the pseudogene TRBV3-2) with TRBJ2-1; TRBD2 agrees at 13 bases. This CDR3 comprises 16 residues. Germline trimming cut 6 bases from V and 3 bases from J; bases unmatched to any gene: 5. Germline CDR1 reads LGHDT; CDR2 reads YNNKEL (reference sequence). The CDR3 region is CASSPGLAGVYNEQFF. The CDR3 DNA reads TGTGCCAGCAGTCCTGGACTAGCGGGAGTCTACAATGAGCAGTTCTTC.